The 3 T cell receptor beta chains below were found in one sample sequenced in a study of T-cell memory formation after mild COVID-19. One entry per CDR3 protein, called by TCRdb with MiXCR from the 5' RACE reads. The sample holds approximately 250,000 distinct CDR3 sequences, 15% seen once. The source material was PBMCs or a T cell subset sorted from them (not recorded which). The receptors were sampled from an adult woman who had mild COVID-19 (a few samples of this study predate the infection). Cell type and time point are not known.

This clonotype showed up just a few times. The chain has TRBV29-1 and TRBJ2-5; 9 nucleotides align to TRBD1. V was clipped by 8 bases and J by 6 bases; unmatched bases: 4. The CDR3 consists of 11 residues. The germline V gene has CDR1 SQVTM and CDR2 ANQGSEA. The CDR3 nucleotides are TGCAGCTTGGGACAGGGAAAGACCCAGTACTTC. Protein: CSLGQGKTQYF.

This clonotype was found a few times. The V and J genes are TRBV20-1 and TRBJ1-5; 7 positions agree with TRBD1. Germline CDR1 reads DFQATT; CDR2 reads SNEGSKA (reference sequence). V gave up 5 bases and J gave up 4 bases; unmatched junction bases: 8. The CDR3 sequence is 14 residues long. The CDR3 region is CSARYGTENQPQHF. CDR3 in DNA: TGCAGTGCTCGCTACGGGACAGAGAATCAGCCCCAGCATTTT.

This clonotype was recorded a few times. One junction end disagrees with the germline gene, perhaps due to a read error. The chain links TRBV7-9 to TRBJ2-1; D not certain. Germline assignment: CDR1 SEHNR and CDR2 FQNEAQ (reference sequence). The CDR3 has 12 amino acids. DNA for the CDR3: TGTGCCAGCAGGTTAGATAACAATGAGCAGTTCTTC. Translating it yields CASRLDNNEQFF. Complete variable domain (other parts from reference TRBV7-9 and TRBJ2-1): DTGVSQNPRHKITKRGQNVTFRCDPISEHNRLYWYRQTLGQGPEFLTYFQNEAQLEKSRLLSDRFSAERPKGSFSTLEIQRTEQGDSAMYLCASRLDNNEQFFGPGTRLTVL.